This T cell receptor (beta chain) was sequenced during a study of beta chain features in type 1 diabetes (dated by TCRdb to the late 2010s). Regarding the research as a whole: Patients and healthy donors did not differ in mean age, gender distribution, total cell number or subset yield. A total of about 99,000,000 sorted cells were examined across all samples, and RNA yield correlated strongly with the number of cells per subset. In the study, TCRB repertoires of sorted circulating CD4+ T cell subsets from recently diagnosed type 1 diabetes patients were compared with those of matched healthy donors. Whereas all 28 donors provided naive and central memory subsets, regulatory and stem cell-like memory subsets were isolated from just 8 patients and about eight healthy donors. What the work shows at the level of the full study, not this receptor alone: Shorter templates might have been favored by PCR, but patient and control samples were amplified and corrected together, so both groups would have been affected equally by any skew. Fewer insertions and more nucleotide deletions at VDJ recombination sites were observed in patients with type 1 diabetes, implying thymic rearrangement abnormalities. In all four CD4+ subsets, TCRB CDR3 length was moderately but significantly shorter in type 1 diabetes patients. HLA sub-analyses involved small numbers of individuals, so any influence of HLA type on TCRB rearrangement remained unresolved. Naive, central memory and regulatory TCRB repertoires appeared to be more similar among patients than among healthy donors. Because cDNA was sequenced instead of genomic DNA, highly expressing activated cells could be over-represented, though the groups showed no difference in activation or CD3 levels.

CDR1 and CDR2 were assigned from the germline V gene as SGDLS and YYNGEE. Its CDR3 holds 15 amino acids, cysteine through phenylalanine. Only the CDR3 DNA is retained, 45 bases long and in frame from the first base. Relative to germline, V is missing 4 bases and J is missing 6 bases, with 6 bases of the junction outside any gene match. A single peripheral blood draw of around 120 mL on average was collected from each donor into heparinised tubes. Naive, central memory, regulatory and stem cell-like memory CD4+ T cells were sorted on a BD FACSAria II using a panel including CD45RO, CCR7, CD25, CD127, CD95 and CD27. Every sorted population had a purity above 95%. PBMCs were isolated right away by Lymphoprep density gradient centrifugation and were stained directly, without culture. So that batch effects would be minimized, each experiment stained and sorted samples in pairs, pairing one healthy donor with one patient.

The entire amount of isolated RNA was reverse transcribed using the High Capacity cDNA Reverse Transcription Kit, so the sequenced TCRB transcripts were expressed ones. Deep immunoSEQ sequencing was performed on naive, central memory and regulatory T cell samples, with an average of approximately 4 million total reads per sample. Sorted cells were lysed in RLT buffer and RNA was extracted with DNase-treated RNeasy Micro or Mini kits, depending on cell number. Each cell subset was processed on its own to prevent cross-contamination, while patient and healthy donor samples were processed together. Using the immunoSEQ multiplex PCR, TCRB sequences were amplified from cDNA into 87-bp fragments spanning the CDR3 region. Sequencing of the amplicons was done on the Illumina HiSeq platform. Per the original workflow: PCR bias was computationally corrected using synthetic template baselines, reads within Hamming distance 2 were collapsed, and singletons that could not be merged were discarded. Reads were aligned against IMGT to assign V, D and J genes, CDR3 length and insertions or deletions at six rearrangement sites. Within each subset, clonotype counts were normalized to sorted cell number, and only after that were true diversity and Gini coefficients computed with the tcR R package. Repertoire sharing was quantified using the overlap coefficient calculated on TCRB nucleotide sequences. Out-of-frame TCRB sequences from naive cells were analyzed to stand in for the pre-selection repertoire. TCRdb re-hosts the immuneACCESS table, in-frame sequences only. Its copies lack some clones; in the studies checked, an unresolved V gene accounts for under half of them, and the cause for the rest is not known. The DNA was the basis for D and trimming; V, J and clone size are from that table. This sample has approximately 270,000 clones in its table, and roughly an eighth of those were observed once. Jointly, the top ten make up less than 0.02% of the sample.

In its sample, this clone was seen a few times. The clone's antigen remains unknown. No base quality values were provided; no much bigger clone lies one nucleotide off. This receptor was identified in a man aged 30 to 39 with type 1 diabetes. The sample taken for sequencing was naive CD4+ T cells from blood. The cell subset or site label, read with the paper, signifies: true naive CD4+ T cells. In this chain, TRBV9 is recombined with TRBJ2-2; 10 bases in the junction line up with TRBD2. The DNA sequence is as follows: TGTGCCAGCAGCTCCGGGACTAGCGAACCCGGGGAGCTGTTTTTT. It encodes CASSSGTSEPGELFF.